This TCR beta chain was sequenced during a study of CD8 T cells in Susac syndrome. Study outcomes and limitations: The study recognized that the number of individuals in its TCR sequencing and HLA analysis was relatively small.

From blood CD8+ and CD4+ T cells, the TCR beta chain was sequenced. TEMRA cells were FACS-enriched, while CD8+ and CD4+ T cells were negatively isolated. The sample holds one count of this clonotype. No antigen is known for it. This CDR3 region has 13 residues. After removal of 6 bases from V and 4 bases from J, the junction contained 6 bases not matched to a gene. Germline V gene lookup returns CDR1 SGHKS and CDR2 YYEKEE (reference sequence). Random hexamers were used to reverse transcribe an amount of about 0.5 to 1 ug RNA. The authors amplified TCR beta CDR3 across 54 Vbeta and 13 Jbeta using immunoSEQ multiplex PCR. MiXCR, run by TCRdb on the immunoSEQ multiplex PCR reads, gives a single entry per CDR3 protein. The data contain around 26,000 distinct CDR3 sequences, about 95% of them singletons.

This TCR was sampled from a human donor in good health. The chain uses TRBV5-5 and TRBJ1-1; 7 positions agree with TRBD1. Sequenced material: CD8+ T cells from PBMCs. Here the CDR3 DNA reads TGTGCCAGCATCCCGGGACAGCTCACTGAAGCTTTCTTT. Its protein product is CASIPGQLTEAFF.